These 13 T cell receptor beta chains share one sample of origin, sequenced in a study of blood T cell repertoires in COVID-19. Libraries were prepared by immunoSEQ multiplex PCR; TCRdb keeps only in-frame clonotypes and omits some of them. Among over 65,000 clones listed, roughly 88% were seen once. Source material: peripheral blood. The receptors derive from a woman aged 55-70 years with acute or convalescent COVID-19.

The V and J genes are TRBV23-1 and TRBJ2-1; D is unresolved. TRBV23-1 is flagged as an ORF with uncertain function. V was cut by 6 bases and J by 2 bases, with 14 bases left in between. The CDR3 loop spans 15 amino acids. The CDR3 bases are TGCGCCAGCAGCCGACCTCGAGGCCCCTACAATGAGCAGTTCTTC. This sequence encodes CASSRPRGPYNEQFF.

The gene calls are TRBV7-2 and TRBJ1-6, with D maybe TRBD1 (6 bases). The germline CDR1 and CDR2 sequences are SGHTA and FQGNSA. V lost 3 bases and J lost 0, with 12 bases in between. This CDR3 spans 17 amino acids. The CDR3 spells CASSFDRPSSYNSPLHF. The DNA for the CDR3 is TGTGCCAGCAGCTTTGACAGGCCGAGCTCCTATAATTCACCCCTCCACTTT.

This clone was counted between two and nine times. The chain is built from TRBV30 and TRBJ1-2; 10 nucleotides line up with TRBD1. Germline lookup yields CDR1 GTSNPN and CDR2 SVGIG (reference sequence). Trimming removed 2 bases from V and 13 bases from J; junction bases left unmatched: 10. The CDR3 has 13 amino acids. CDR3 sequence reads: CAWSSPGTGEGTF. CDR3 DNA sequence: TGTGCCTGGAGTTCCCCCGGGACAGGGGAGGGCACCTTC.

V usage is TRBV19 and J usage is TRBJ1-6; D may be TRBD1 (6 bases). CDR1 LNHDA and CDR2 SQIVND come from the germline V gene (reference sequence). Trimming took 7 bases from V and 6 from J, leaving 19 bases between them. This CDR3 is built from 16 residues. CDR3 bases: TGTGCCAGTACCTTGGGGGCCGCTTCACTTAATTCACCCCTCCACTTT. This encodes CASTLGAASLNSPLHF. The whole variable domain, filled in from reference TRBV19 and TRBJ1-6, reads DGGITQSPKYLFRKEGQNVTLSCEQNLNHDAMYWYRQDPGQGLRLIYYSQIVNDFQKGDIAEGYSVSREKKESFPLTVTSAQKNPTAFYLCASTLGAASLNSPLHFGNGTRLTVT.

The V gene is TRBV5-1, the J gene TRBJ1-2; possibly TRBD1 for D (6 bases). V was shortened by 7 bases and J by 6 bases, with 16 bases between the two germline ends. CDR1 and CDR2 (germline): SGHRS, YFSETQ. The CDR3 loop spans 13 amino acids. The CDR3 loop reads CASGGRGPDGYTF. The CDR3 nucleotides are TGCGCCAGCGGGGGCAGGGGACCGGATGGCTACACCTTC.

The V gene is TRBV6-5, the J gene TRBJ1-1; D perhaps matches TRBD1 (6 bases). The CDR3 length is 14 residues. Germline V gene sequence: CDR1 MNHEY, CDR2 SVGAGI. V dropped 5 bases and J dropped 3 bases, with 13 bases sitting between them. The chain's CDR3 is CASSPNRDYTEAFF. The CDR3, as DNA: TGTGCCAGCAGTCCTAACAGGGATTACACTGAAGCTTTCTTT.

The chain recombines TRBV5-1 with TRBJ2-3; 7 bases agree with TRBD2. The germline V gene has CDR1 SGHRS and CDR2 YFSETQ. This CDR3 is 16 amino acids long. Germline trimming cut 4 bases from V and 1 base from J; bases unmatched to any gene: 9. The CDR3 region is CASSQQLAEGTDTQYF. The CDR3 DNA follows: TGCGCCAGCAGCCAACAGCTAGCGGAGGGCACAGATACGCAGTATTTT.

The J gene is TRBJ2-1, the V gene TRBV5-3; D might be TRBD2 (5 bases). TRBV5-3 is an ORF for which the function is uncertain. Trimming removed 6 bases at V and 7 bases at J, with 8 bases between. The CDR3 sequence is 11 residues long. Written as DNA, the CDR3 is TGTGCCAGAATAGCGCGGAATGAGCAGTTCTTC. Translating gives CARIARNEQFF.

The rearrangement joins TRBV19 to TRBJ1-4; 8 nucleotides agree with TRBD1. The germline V gene encodes CDR1 LNHDA and CDR2 SQIVND (reference sequence). The V and J ends lost 6 bases and 4 bases, in that order; junction bases with no gene match: 4. This CDR3 spans 14 amino acids. The CDR3 DNA sequence: TGTGCCAGTAGCCCGGGACAGGATAATGAAAAACTGTTTTTT. It codes for CASSPGQDNEKLFF.

The chain has TRBV6-5 and TRBJ2-1, with no clear D. This CDR3 region has 12 residues. The germline V and J ends were trimmed by 7 bases and 6 bases, with 10 bases remaining between them. The germline V gene has CDR1 MNHEY and CDR2 SVGAGI. Here the CDR3 reads CASTDSPNEQFF. CDR3 bases: TGTGCCAGCACCGACTCGCCCAATGAGCAGTTCTTC.

There are a few counts of this clone. The chain combines TRBV6-8 with TRBJ2-7, with 11 positions matching TRBD2. V lost 6 bases, J lost 2 bases, and 12 bases stayed unmatched. The length of the CDR3 is 17 residues. Germline lookup yields CDR1 MNHGY and CDR2 SAAAGT. The CDR3: CASSSSSSGRSTYEQYV. DNA for the CDR3: TGTGCCAGCAGCTCATCCTCTAGCGGGAGGTCAACCTACGAGCAGTACGTC.

The chain recombines TRBV4-1 with TRBJ2-1; 13 positions match TRBD2. CDR1 MGHRA and CDR2 YSYEKL come from the germline V gene. V was clipped by 4 bases and J by 7 bases; unmatched bases: 10. The CDR3 has 17 residues. CDR3 sequence: CASSRQTSGRFVNEQFF. For the CDR3, the DNA is TGCGCCAGCAGCCGACAGACTAGCGGGAGGTTTGTGAATGAGCAGTTCTTC.

V gene TRBV29-1 combines with J gene TRBJ2-1, with 8 bases matching TRBD1. V dropped 4 bases and J dropped 2; count of bases not matched to a gene: 4. Germline V gives CDR1 SQVTM, CDR2 ANQGSEA. CDR3 size: 14 residues. The CDR3 is CSVGQGAAYNEQFF. In DNA form, the CDR3 reads TGCAGCGTTGGGCAGGGGGCCGCCTACAATGAGCAGTTCTTC.